A selection of T cell receptor beta chains follows, all from one sample in a study of cytomegalovirus exposure and HLA in healthy donors. Measured with immunoSEQ multiplex PCR; TCRdb has only the in-frame clones, and not every one. This sample's table reports approximately 75,000 clones. The sequenced sample consisted of PBMCs. The receptors here all came from a man aged 35 to 55 in good health and CMV-seronegative. CDR3s include the opening cysteine and the closing phenylalanine or tryptophan. The D gene is left open where the match is weak.

J gene | D gene | V gene | CDR3 protein | CDR3 DNA
TRBJ2-1 | NA | TRBV9 | CASSDSMFVSPKQFF | TGTGCCAGCAGCGACTCCATGTTTGTGTCTCCCAAGCAGTTCTTC
TRBJ2-5 | NA | TRBV10-2 | CASGTPETGPWETQYF | TGCGCCAGCGGCACACCGGAGACAGGACCCTGGGAGACCCAGTACTTC
TRBJ1-4 | NA | TRBV7-8 | CASSLGRNEKLFF | TGTGCCAGCAGCTTAGGTCGGAATGAAAAACTGTTTTTT
TRBJ2-7 | NA | TRBV29-1 | CSVVGRQVPDEQYF | TGCAGCGTGGTAGGCCGACAGGTACCGGACGAGCAGTACTTC
TRBJ2-7 | NA | TRBV7-8 | CASSLAGGAGAHEQYF | TGTGCCAGCAGCTTAGCCGGGGGTGCGGGGGCCCACGAGCAGTACTTC
TRBJ1-1 | NA | TRBV5-4 | CASSPPAGMNTEAFF | TGTGCCAGCAGTCCCCCTGCAGGGATGAACACTGAAGCTTTCTTT
TRBJ1-4 | NA | TRBV5-1 | CASSLEGANEKLFF | TGCGCCAGCAGCTTGGAAGGAGCTAATGAAAAACTGTTTTTT
TRBJ2-4 | TRBD2 | TRBV27 | CASSYTSGKNIQYF | TGTGCCAGCAGTTATACTAGCGGAAAAAACATTCAGTACTTC
TRBJ2-7 | NA | TRBV9 | CASSPGFHEQYF | TGTGCCAGCAGCCCAGGGTTCCACGAGCAGTACTTC
TRBJ2-5 | TRBD2 | TRBV5-1 | CASSLTSGGAKTQYF | TGCGCCAGCAGCTTGACTAGCGGGGGGGCCAAGACCCAGTACTTC
TRBJ1-2 | TRBD1 | TRBV25-1 | CASSESLTGGQYGYTF | TGTGCCAGCAGTGAGTCCCTTACAGGGGGTCAATATGGCTACACCTTC
TRBJ2-2 | NA | TRBV7-2 | CASSLYNPGASGELFF | TGTGCCAGCAGCTTATATAATCCAGGGGCCAGCGGGGAGCTGTTTTTT
TRBJ2-7 | NA | TRBV10-3 | CAISESAGGSSYEQYF | TGTGCCATCAGTGAGTCCGCGGGCGGTAGCTCCTACGAGCAGTACTTC
TRBJ2-7 | NA | TRBV5-1 | CASSPDQGKYEQYF | TGCGCCAGCAGCCCAGACCAGGGGAAGTACGAGCAGTACTTC
TRBJ2-1 | TRBD2 | TRBV7-6 | CASSPLAGGRLDEQFF | TGTGCCAGCAGCCCGCTAGCGGGAGGGAGATTGGATGAGCAGTTCTTC
TRBJ2-7 | TRBD2 | TRBV2 | CASRGLAGGYEQYF | TGTGCCAGCAGGGGACTAGCGGGGGGCTACGAGCAGTACTTC
TRBJ1-5 | NA | TRBV7-8 | CASSLRADQPQHF | TGTGCCAGCAGCCTACGAGCTGATCAGCCCCAGCATTTT
TRBJ2-7 | TRBD1 | TRBV30 | CAWIIDRDYEQYF | TGTGCCTGGATAATAGACAGGGACTACGAGCAGTACTTC
TRBJ1-1 | NA | TRBV30 | CAWSGGWNTEAFF | TGTGCCTGGAGTGGAGGGTGGAACACTGAAGCTTTCTTT
TRBJ2-5 | NA | TRBV7-2 | CASSPGLASVETQYF | TGTGCCAGCAGCCCCGGACTGGCGTCGGTGGAGACCCAGTACTTC
TRBJ2-5 | NA | TRBV30 | CAWSSGRGFEETQYF | TGTGCCTGGAGTAGTGGCCGGGGATTTGAAGAGACCCAGTACTTC
TRBJ2-3 | TRBD2 | TRBV15 | CATSRAREGADTQYF | TGTGCCACCAGCAGGGCCCGGGAGGGCGCAGATACGCAGTATTTT
TRBJ2-1 | NA | TRBV2 | CASSEGRLRNSEQFF | TGTGCCAGCAGTGAGGGGAGGTTGAGAAACAGTGAGCAGTTCTTC
TRBJ1-1 | NA | TRBV6-5 | CASSYFGEAFF | TGTGCCAGCAGTTACTTCGGGGAAGCTTTCTTT
TRBJ2-1 | TRBD2 | TRBV4-1 | CASSQDRLADYNEQFF | TGCGCCAGCAGCCAAGATAGACTAGCTGACTACAATGAGCAGTTCTTC
TRBJ2-7 | NA | TRBV7-6 | CASSLGAGSYEQYF | TGTGCCAGCAGCTTAGGGGCAGGATCCTACGAGCAGTACTTC
TRBJ1-2 | NA | TRBV7-2 | CASSPQSGSYTF | TGTGCCAGCAGCCCACAATCCGGGAGCTACACCTTC
TRBJ2-2 | NA | TRBV5-5 | CASSFLAGELFF | TGTGCCAGCAGCTTTCTCGCCGGGGAGCTGTTTTTT